These 7 T cell receptor beta chains share one sample of origin, sequenced in a study of T cells in Graves' hyperthyroidism and ophthalmopathy. Authors of the study amplified TCR beta CDR3 regions from RNA transcripts. The TCR CDR3 was amplified in a first-round RT-PCR using the HTBI primer set. Using its own MiXCR run on the multiplex PCR reads, TCRdb lists one record per CDR3 protein. The top ten clones hold 29% of a sample with some 490,000 distinct CDR3 sequences, roughly a sixth of them seen once. The specimen sequenced was blood. Every receptor here comes from a woman in her twenties or thirties with Graves' ophthalmopathy.

The chain uses TRBV20-1 and TRBJ1-2; D is undetermined. V was pared by 2 bases and J by 7 bases, with 8 bases between. This CDR3 spans 11 amino acids. CDR1 and CDR2 from the germline V gene are DFQATT and SNEGSKA (reference sequence). CDR3 in amino acids: CSARSVGGYTF. For the CDR3, the DNA is TGCAGTGCTAGAAGCGTTGGTGGCTACACCTTC.

CDR3 sequence (DNA): TGTGCCAGCAGTTACTCGAAGGGTAGCGGGAGACGTCAAGAGACCCAGTACTTC. It specifies CASSYSKGSGRRQETQYF. This chain uses TRBV6-2 or TRBV6-3 with TRBJ2-5; 9 bases are shared with TRBD2. V was clipped by 0 bases and J by 2 bases; unmatched bases: 10. The CDR3 is made up of 18 amino acids. Germline loops: CDR1 MNHEY, CDR2 SVGEGT.

This clonotype was observed a handful of times. J is TRBJ2-1 and V is TRBV10-1, with D uncertain. In germline, CDR1 is WNHNN, CDR2 SYGVQD (reference sequence). The CDR3 has 12 amino acids. Trimming pared 4 bases from V and 9 bases from J, leaving 10 bases between. The DNA of the CDR3 is TGCGCCAGCAGTGGTGTAACCGGTGAGCAGTTCTTC. Translated, it gives CASSGVTGEQFF.

This clonotype showed up just a few times. CDR3 coding DNA: TGTGCCAGCAGCCAACCACAGGACTCCTATGGCTACACCTTC. It codes for CASSQPQDSYGYTF. This chain connects TRBV4-2 to TRBJ1-2; possibly TRBD1 for D (5 bases). The ends were cut back, 2 bases at V and 4 bases at J, with 11 bases in the middle. The CDR3 consists of 14 residues. The germline V gene encodes CDR1 LGHNA and CDR2 YNFKEQ.

In its sample, this clonotype was seen many times. This chain uses TRBV20-1 with TRBJ1-5, with D perhaps TRBD1 (5 bases). The CDR3 runs to 12 residues. Germline assignment: CDR1 DFQATT and CDR2 SNEGSKA (reference sequence). V lost 8 bases, J lost 4 bases, and 12 bases lay in between. CDR3 loop: CSTAPGNQPQHF. The CDR3 nucleotides read TGCAGTACAGCTCCAGGGAATCAGCCCCAGCATTTT.

This clonotype was observed a single time. The rearrangement joins TRBV10-1 to TRBJ2-1, with 16 positions matching TRBD2. Trimming cost V 4 bases and J 9 bases; bases outside gene matches: 12. Per germline, CDR1 WNHNN and CDR2 SYGVQD (reference sequence). The length of the CDR3 is 18 residues. The CDR3 loop is CASSGPGLAGGPLPEQFF. The DNA for the CDR3 is TGCGCCAGCAGTGGACCGGGACTAGCGGGAGGGCCGTTGCCTGAGCAGTTCTTC.

The chain couples TRBV5-1 to TRBJ2-1; 7 positions match TRBD1. Germline V lookup: CDR1 SGHRS, CDR2 YFSETQ. The length of the CDR3 is 15 residues. V gave up 0 bases and J gave up 3 bases; unmatched junction bases: 3. CDR3 protein: CASSLEGQIYNEQFF. The CDR3, as DNA: TGCGCCAGCAGCTTGGAGGGACAGATCTACAATGAGCAGTTCTTC.